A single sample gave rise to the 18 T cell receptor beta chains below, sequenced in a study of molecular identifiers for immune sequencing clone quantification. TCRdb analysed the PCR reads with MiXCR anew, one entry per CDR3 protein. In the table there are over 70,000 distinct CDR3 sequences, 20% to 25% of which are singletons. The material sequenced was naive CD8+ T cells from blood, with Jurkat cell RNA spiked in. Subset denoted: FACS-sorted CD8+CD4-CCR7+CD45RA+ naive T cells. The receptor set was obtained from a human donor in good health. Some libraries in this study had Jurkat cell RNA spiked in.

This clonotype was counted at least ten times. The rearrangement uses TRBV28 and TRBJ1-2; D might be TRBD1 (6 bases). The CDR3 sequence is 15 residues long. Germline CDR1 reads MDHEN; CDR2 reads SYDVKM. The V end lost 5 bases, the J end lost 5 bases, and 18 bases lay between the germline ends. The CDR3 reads CASSRGGQGRYGYTF. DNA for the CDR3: TGTGCCAGCAGTAGGGGGGGGCAGGGTCGGTATGGCTACACCTTC.

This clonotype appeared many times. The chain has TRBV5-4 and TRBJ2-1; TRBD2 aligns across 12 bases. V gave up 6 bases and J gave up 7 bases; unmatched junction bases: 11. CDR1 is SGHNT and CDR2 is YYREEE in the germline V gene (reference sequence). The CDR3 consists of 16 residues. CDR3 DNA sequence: TGTGCCAGCACTACCCTAGCGGGAGGGCCCGGTAATGAGCAGTTCTTC. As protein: CASTTLAGGPGNEQFF.

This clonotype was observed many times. CDR3 residues: CASTLARLAGYTDTQYF. DNA for the CDR3: TGTGCCAGCACCCTCGCACGACTAGCGGGGTACACAGATACGCAGTATTTT. V usage is TRBV12-3 or TRBV12-4 and J usage is TRBJ2-3, with 11 bases that match TRBD2. Unmatched junction bases numbered 11, after V lost 7 bases and J lost 2 bases. This CDR3 region has 17 residues.

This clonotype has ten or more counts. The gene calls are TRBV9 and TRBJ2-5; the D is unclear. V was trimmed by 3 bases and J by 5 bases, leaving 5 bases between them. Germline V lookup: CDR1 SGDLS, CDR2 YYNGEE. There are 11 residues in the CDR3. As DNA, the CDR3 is TGTGCCAGCAGCGCGGGCGAGACCCAGTACTTC. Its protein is CASSAGETQYF.

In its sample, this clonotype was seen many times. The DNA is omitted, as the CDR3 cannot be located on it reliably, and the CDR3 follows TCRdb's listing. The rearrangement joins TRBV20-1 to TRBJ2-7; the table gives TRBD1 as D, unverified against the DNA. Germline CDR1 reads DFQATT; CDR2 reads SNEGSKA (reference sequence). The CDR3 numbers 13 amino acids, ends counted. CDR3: CSARRAGDYEQYF.

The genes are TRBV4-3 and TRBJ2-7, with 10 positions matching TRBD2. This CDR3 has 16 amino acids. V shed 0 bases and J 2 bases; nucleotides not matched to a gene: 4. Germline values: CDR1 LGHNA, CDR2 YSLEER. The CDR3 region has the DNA TGCGCCAGCAGCCAAGATCGAGCGGGGGGGGCCTACGAGCAGTACTTC. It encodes CASSQDRAGGAYEQYF.

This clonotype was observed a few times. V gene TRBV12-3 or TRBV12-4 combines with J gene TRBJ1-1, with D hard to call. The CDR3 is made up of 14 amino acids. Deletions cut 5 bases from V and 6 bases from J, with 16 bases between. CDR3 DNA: TGTGCCAGCAGTCCTCCGGACGGACGCGCTGAAGCTTTCTTT. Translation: CASSPPDGRAEAFF.

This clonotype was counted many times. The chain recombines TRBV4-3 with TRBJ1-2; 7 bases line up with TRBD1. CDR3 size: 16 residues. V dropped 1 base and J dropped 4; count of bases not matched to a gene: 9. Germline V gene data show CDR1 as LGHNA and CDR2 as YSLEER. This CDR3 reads CASSQAGGRDSYGYTF. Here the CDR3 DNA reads TGCGCCAGCAGCCAAGCCGGGGGCCGGGACAGCTATGGCTACACCTTC.

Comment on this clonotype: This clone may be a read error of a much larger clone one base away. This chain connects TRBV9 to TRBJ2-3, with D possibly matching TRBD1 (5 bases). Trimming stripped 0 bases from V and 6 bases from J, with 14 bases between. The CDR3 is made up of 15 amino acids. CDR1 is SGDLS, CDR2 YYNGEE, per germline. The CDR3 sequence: CASSVGRVNLDTQYF. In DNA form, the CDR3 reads TGTGCCAGCAGCGTAGGCAGGGTGAATTTGGATACGCAGTATTTT.

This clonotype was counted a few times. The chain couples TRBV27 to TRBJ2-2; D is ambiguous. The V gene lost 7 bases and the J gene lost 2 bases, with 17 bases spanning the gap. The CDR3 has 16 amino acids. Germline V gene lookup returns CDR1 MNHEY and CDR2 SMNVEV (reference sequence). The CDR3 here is CASTALGPLNTGELFF. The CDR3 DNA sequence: TGTGCCAGCACCGCTCTCGGACCCCTTAACACCGGGGAGCTGTTTTTT.

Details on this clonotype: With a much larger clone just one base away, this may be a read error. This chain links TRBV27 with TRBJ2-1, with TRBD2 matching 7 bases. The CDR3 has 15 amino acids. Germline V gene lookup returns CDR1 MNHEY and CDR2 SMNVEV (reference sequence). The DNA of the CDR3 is TGTGCCAACAGTTTGTCACTAGCGACCTACAATGAGCAGTTCTTC. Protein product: CANSLSLATYNEQFF.

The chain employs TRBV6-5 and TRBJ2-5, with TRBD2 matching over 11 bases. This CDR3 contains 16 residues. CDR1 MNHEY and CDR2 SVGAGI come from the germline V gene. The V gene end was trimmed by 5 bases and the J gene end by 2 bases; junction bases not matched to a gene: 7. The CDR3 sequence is CASSQNSGGEQETQYF. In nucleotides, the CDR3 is TGTGCCAGCAGTCAAAATAGCGGGGGGGAACAAGAGACCCAGTACTTC.

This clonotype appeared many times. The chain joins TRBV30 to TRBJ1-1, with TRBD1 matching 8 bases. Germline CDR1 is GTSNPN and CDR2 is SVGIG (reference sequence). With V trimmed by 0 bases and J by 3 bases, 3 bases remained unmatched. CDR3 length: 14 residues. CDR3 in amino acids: CAWSVQGAYTEAFF. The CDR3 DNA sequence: TGTGCCTGGAGTGTCCAGGGGGCCTACACTGAAGCTTTCTTT. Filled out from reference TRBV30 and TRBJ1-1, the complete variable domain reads SQTIHQWPATLVQPVGSPLSLECTVEGTSNPNLYWYRQAAGRGLQLLFYSVGIGQISSEVPQNLSASRPQDRQFILSSKKLLLSDSGFYLCAWSVQGAYTEAFFGQGTRLTVV.

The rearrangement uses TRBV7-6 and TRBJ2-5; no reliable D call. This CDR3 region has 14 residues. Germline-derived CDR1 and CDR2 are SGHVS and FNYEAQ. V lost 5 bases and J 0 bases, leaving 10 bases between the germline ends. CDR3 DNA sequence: TGTGCCAGCAGCCCCACAGCGTACCAAGAGACCCAGTACTTC. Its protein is CASSPTAYQETQYF.

CDR3 sequence (DNA): TGCAGCGTGCCGACAGAAACAACTGAAGCTTTCTTT. Translated, it gives CSVPTETTEAFF. The chain has TRBV29-1 and TRBJ1-1; a possible D gene is TRBD1 (5 bases). The length of the CDR3 is 12 residues. Germline V gene lookup returns CDR1 SQVTM and CDR2 ANQGSEA. V was cut by 6 bases and J by 5 bases, with 13 bases left in between.

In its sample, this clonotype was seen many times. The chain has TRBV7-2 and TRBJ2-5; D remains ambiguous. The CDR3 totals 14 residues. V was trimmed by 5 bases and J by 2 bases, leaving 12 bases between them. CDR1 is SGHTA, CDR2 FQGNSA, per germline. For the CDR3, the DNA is TGTGCCAGCAGCCTGCTGGCCGGGCAAGAGACCCAGTACTTC. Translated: CASSLLAGQETQYF.

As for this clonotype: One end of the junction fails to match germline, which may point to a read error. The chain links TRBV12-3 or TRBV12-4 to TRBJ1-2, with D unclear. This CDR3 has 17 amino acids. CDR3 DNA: TGTACCAGCAATTTAGCAGATAGCGAACCTTATAACTATGGCTACACCTTC. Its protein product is CTSNLADSEPYNYGYTF.

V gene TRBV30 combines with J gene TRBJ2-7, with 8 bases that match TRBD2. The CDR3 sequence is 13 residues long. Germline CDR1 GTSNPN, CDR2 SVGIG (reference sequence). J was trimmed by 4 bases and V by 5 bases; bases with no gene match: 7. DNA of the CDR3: TGTGCCTGGGAGACTAGCGACGGTTACGAGCAGTACTTC. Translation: CAWETSDGYEQYF.